The 23 T cell receptor beta chains given below trace back to one sample, sequenced in a study of CD8 T cells in ankylosing spondylitis. One entry per CDR3 protein, called by TCRdb with MiXCR from the 5' RACE reads. The sample records a few hundred thousand distinct CDR3 sequences, 15% to 20% being singletons. These receptors' antigens are unknown. Findings and caveats of the study: About 8 highly homologous variants made up a TCR beta motif that seemed to typify ankylosing spondylitis blood.

Material: blood, either unsorted or a sorted T cell fraction (not recorded which). These receptors were taken from a male donor with ankylosing spondylitis.

The CDR3 loop is CASSSPSYYEQYF. The CDR3 DNA sequence: TGTGCCAGCAGTTCCCCCTCTTATTACGAGCAGTACTTC. The V and J genes are TRBV28 and TRBJ2-7; D unresolved. The CDR3 totals 13 residues. V dropped 4 bases and J dropped 4 bases, with 11 bases sitting between them. Germline V gives CDR1 MDHEN, CDR2 SYDVKM.

This chain joins TRBV11-3 and TRBJ2-7; D may be TRBD2 (7 bases). Per the germline V gene, CDR1 is SGHNT and CDR2 is YENEEA. The CDR3 loop spans 17 amino acids. Deletions cut 4 bases from V and 7 bases from J, with 26 bases between. CDR3 in amino acids: CASSSPSFAGVTGEQYF. In DNA, the CDR3 is TGTGCCAGCAGCTCCCCGTCGTTTGCGGGGGTAACAGGGGAGCAGTACTTC. Combining the CDR3 with reference TRBV11-3 and TRBJ2-7 gives the whole variable domain EAGVVQSPRYKIIEKKQPVAFWCNPISGHNTLYWYLQNLGQGPELLIRYENEEAVDDSQLPKDRFSAERLKGVDSTLKIQPAELGDSAVYLCASSSPSFAGVTGEQYFGPGTRLTVT.

This chain uses TRBV15 with TRBJ2-1; 8 positions match TRBD1. The CDR3 has 14 residues. The trim removed 2 bases at V and 4 bases at J, leaving 1 base unmatched. Per germline, CDR1 LNHNV and CDR2 YYDKDF (reference sequence). In DNA, the CDR3 is TGTGCCACCAGCAGACGACAGGGGTACAATGAGCAGTTCTTC. Encoded protein: CATSRRQGYNEQFF. Together with reference TRBV15 and TRBJ2-1, the CDR3 gives the full variable domain: DAMVIQNPRYQVTQFGKPVTLSCSQTLNHNVMYWYQQKSSQAPKLLFHYYDKDFNNEADTPDNFQSRRPNTSFCFLDIRSPGLGDTAMYLCATSRRQGYNEQFFGPGTRLTVL.

This clonotype appeared many times. This chain links TRBV9 with TRBJ2-2; D remains unclear. CDR1 is SGDLS, CDR2 YYNGEE, per germline. The CDR3 runs 14 residues. Trimming removed 4 bases from V and 8 bases from J, with 15 bases in between. CDR3 protein: CASSPRDSPGELFF. In DNA, the CDR3 is TGTGCCAGCAGCCCCCGCGACTCGCCGGGGGAGCTGTTTTTT.

The gene calls are TRBV15 and TRBJ2-7, with 7 bases matching TRBD1. The CDR3 contains 13 residues. Germline V gene data show CDR1 as LNHNV and CDR2 as YYDKDF (reference sequence). V gave up 11 bases and J gave up 4 bases; unmatched junction bases: 11. CDR3 sequence: CAADWTGVYEQYF. The CDR3 region has the DNA TGTGCCGCAGACTGGACAGGTGTGTACGAGCAGTACTTC.

This clonotype was counted only a few times. V gene TRBV12-3 or TRBV12-4 combines with J gene TRBJ1-2; tentative D call: TRBD1 (5 bases). There are 14 residues in the CDR3. Between the trimmed V and J ends, which lost 5 bases and 2 bases, there was a span of 12 bases. The CDR3 sequence is CASSPRNRNYGYTF. The CDR3 nucleotides are TGTGCCAGCAGTCCCCGGAACAGGAACTATGGCTACACCTTC.

This clonotype was picked up a small number of times. The chain recombines TRBV15 with TRBJ1-1; possible D gene TRBD1, 5 bases. Germline assignment: CDR1 LNHNV and CDR2 YYDKDF (reference sequence). This CDR3 region has 16 residues. Trimming pared 1 base from V and 0 bases from J, leaving 12 bases between. The CDR3 reads CATSRGAGSMNTEAFF. For the CDR3, the DNA is TGTGCCACCAGCAGAGGGGCAGGGAGCATGAACACTGAAGCTTTCTTT.

The rearrangement links TRBV28 to TRBJ2-5, with 16 positions matching TRBD2. The CDR3 loop spans 16 amino acids. Germline CDR1 is MDHEN and CDR2 is SYDVKM. The junction had 8 bases not matched to a gene; V was cut back by 9 bases and J by 4 bases. This CDR3 is CARTGTSGRAPETQYF. The CDR3 bases are TGTGCCAGAACCGGGACTAGCGGGAGGGCCCCAGAGACCCAGTACTTC.

The gene calls are TRBV28 and TRBJ1-3; 9 bases agree with TRBD1. CDR3 length: 15 amino acids. V lost 7 bases, J lost 2 bases, and 6 bases stayed unmatched. Germline assignment: CDR1 MDHEN and CDR2 SYDVKM. CDR3 coding DNA: TGTGCCAGCACCTTACAGGGGGCGGCTGGAAACACCATATATTTT. Amino acid sequence: CASTLQGAAGNTIYF.

The chain joins TRBV5-1 to TRBJ2-3, with no clear D. Deletions cut 4 bases from V and 0 bases from J, with 9 bases between. Germline assignment: CDR1 SGHRS and CDR2 YFSETQ. The CDR3 has 14 residues. DNA for the CDR3: TGCGCCAGCAGCCCAAGCACAAGCACAGATACGCAGTATTTT. It translates to CASSPSTSTDTQYF.

The chain employs TRBV20-1 and TRBJ2-1; D remains unclear. CDR3 size: 13 residues. Germline V gene lookup returns CDR1 DFQATT and CDR2 SNEGSKA (reference sequence). The ends were cut back, 6 bases at V and 6 bases at J, with 15 bases in the middle. The CDR3 loop is CSAPKGGFNEQFF. In DNA, the CDR3 is TGCAGTGCCCCGAAGGGCGGCTTCAATGAGCAGTTCTTC.

The chain couples TRBV4-1 to TRBJ2-7; TRBD2 matches at 8 bases. The CDR3 spans 15 residues. The germline V gene has CDR1 MGHRA and CDR2 YSYEKL. With 5 bases clipped from V and 5 bases from J, the junction kept 11 bases outside the gene matches. CDR3 residues: CASSFLGLVGDEQYF. The CDR3 nucleotides read TGCGCCAGCAGCTTCTTGGGACTAGTGGGCGACGAGCAGTACTTC.

The rearrangement links TRBV12-3 or TRBV12-4 to TRBJ1-5; no clear D gene. The V and J ends lost 2 bases and 7 bases respectively, with 15 bases between them. The CDR3 extends over 15 amino acids. In nucleotides, the CDR3 is TGTGCCAGCAGTTTAAATTTAGGCGGTTCCCAGCCCCAGCATTTT. It is translated as CASSLNLGGSQPQHF.

In this sample, this clonotype turned up many times. CDR3 sequence (DNA): TGTGCCAGCAGTCAACAGGGAACCGGGGAGCTGTTTTTT. It specifies CASSQQGTGELFF. This chain joins TRBV12-3 or TRBV12-4 and TRBJ2-2; tentative D call: TRBD1 (6 bases). This CDR3 is built from 13 residues. The V and J ends lost 5 bases and 5 bases respectively, with 9 bases between them.

This clonotype was recorded a few times. The rearrangement uses TRBV7-2 and TRBJ2-1, with 8 bases that match TRBD1. This CDR3 contains 15 residues. J was trimmed by 1 base and V by 5 bases; bases with no gene match: 4. Germline CDR1 and CDR2: SGHTA and FQGNSA. The CDR3: CASSTQGASYNEQFF. The CDR3, as DNA: TGTGCCAGCAGCACTCAGGGGGCATCCTACAATGAGCAGTTCTTC.

The rearrangement joins TRBV6-1 to TRBJ1-4, with TRBD1 matching 10 bases. The J segment lost 7 bases and the V segment lost 6 bases, leaving 8 bases of the junction unmatched. This CDR3 is 15 amino acids long. Germline V gene data show CDR1 as MNHNS and CDR2 as SASEGT. CDR3 amino acids: CASSDWTGGFEKLFF. In DNA form, the CDR3 reads TGTGCCAGCAGCGACTGGACAGGGGGGTTTGAAAAACTGTTTTTT.

This chain connects TRBV24-1 to TRBJ2-3; TRBD1 matches 10 bases. The ends lost 3 bases at V and 6 bases at J; junction bases unmatched: 8. Germline-derived CDR1 and CDR2 are KGHDR and SFDVKD. The CDR3 is made up of 16 amino acids. DNA of the CDR3: TGTGCCACCAGTGATCCCGGGACAGGGGTTGTGGATACGCAGTATTTT. Its protein is CATSDPGTGVVDTQYF.

This chain connects TRBV14 to TRBJ1-2, with D perhaps matching TRBD1 (5 bases). Between the trimmed V and J ends, which lost 4 bases and 3 bases, there was a span of 6 bases. The CDR3 has 12 amino acids. Germline CDR1 is SGHDN and CDR2 is FVKESK. DNA of the CDR3: TGTGCCAGCAGCCCGGGACACTATGGCTACACCTTC. Encoded protein: CASSPGHYGYTF.

This clonotype was counted ten times or more. The chain recombines TRBV12-3 or TRBV12-4 with TRBJ1-1; tentative D call: TRBD1 (5 bases). The CDR3 totals 12 residues. V dropped 5 bases and J dropped 11 bases, with 15 bases sitting between them. The CDR3 DNA sequence: TGTGCCAGCAGTGGGACGTTAGGTGGTGCTTTCTTT. Translation gives CASSGTLGGAFF.

The V and J genes are TRBV7-9 and TRBJ1-2; weak D call: TRBD1 (5 bases). Germline V gene data show CDR1 as SEHNR and CDR2 as FQNEAQ (reference sequence). The CDR3 consists of 15 residues. V lost 5 bases, J lost 4 bases, and 17 bases lay in between. CDR3 sequence: CASSVRSGFGYGYTF. For the CDR3, the DNA is TGTGCCAGCAGCGTAAGGTCAGGGTTTGGCTATGGCTACACCTTC.

The table lists this clonotype with many counts. The V gene is TRBV6-1, the J gene TRBJ1-5; D is undetermined. The germline V gene encodes CDR1 MNHNS and CDR2 SASEGT. The V end was cut by 1 base, the J end by 9 bases, with 13 bases between. The length of the CDR3 is 14 residues. Here the CDR3 DNA reads TGTGCCAGCAGTGAAGTGGGCCGATCGGCGCCCCAGCATTTT. This encodes CASSEVGRSAPQHF.

The CDR3 region has the DNA TGCGCCAGCAGCCGCGACCCCCTTAGGGATGAGCAGTTCTTC. It is translated as CASSRDPLRDEQFF. The rearrangement joins TRBV5-1 to TRBJ2-1; D is uncertain. In germline, CDR1 is SGHRS, CDR2 YFSETQ. The CDR3 sequence is 14 residues long. The V and J ends lost 4 bases and 8 bases respectively, with 16 bases between them.

The rearrangement uses TRBV6-5 and TRBJ1-1; D might be TRBD1 (5 bases). Germline values: CDR1 MNHEY, CDR2 SVGAGI. The CDR3 sequence is 15 residues long. V was cut by 0 bases and J by 1 base, with 9 bases left in between. CDR3: CASSYSRGSNTEAFF. The CDR3 DNA reads as TGTGCCAGCAGTTACTCGAGGGGCTCGAACACTGAAGCTTTCTTT.